The TCR beta chain under discussion was sequenced for a study of synovial regulatory T cells in juvenile arthritis. The data were produced by immunoSEQ multiplex PCR, yet TCRdb's version contains in-frame clones alone and is incomplete. The sample table includes roughly 9,200 clones. Turning to this clone: The antigen remains unidentified.

Donors were around eleven juvenile idiopathic arthritis patients with active disease, 3 polyarticular and 8 oligoarticular. Overall study findings and caveats: Compared with other blood Treg cells, inflammation-associated Treg cells had reduced TCR diversity.

The TCR comes from a donor aged 2-29 years with juvenile idiopathic arthritis. Sequencing used Treg cells from blood. Indicated subset: remaining (HLA-DR-negative) circulating blood Treg cells.

The CDR3 here is CASSAGDYYGYTF. This chain joins TRBV5-1 and TRBJ1-2. Per the germline V gene, CDR1 is SGHRS and CDR2 is YFSETQ. The CDR3 loop spans 13 amino acids. No DNA sequence is on record.